One and the same sample provided the 20 T cell receptor beta chains below, sequenced in a study of blood T cell repertoires in COVID-19. The data were produced by immunoSEQ multiplex PCR, yet TCRdb's version contains in-frame clones alone and is incomplete. Among about 220,000 clones listed, roughly 88% were seen once. Material for sequencing was peripheral blood. Receptors originate from a man between 45 and 60 years old with active or convalescent COVID-19.

The chain carries TRBV28 and TRBJ1-2, with D unresolved. CDR1 MDHEN and CDR2 SYDVKM come from the germline V gene. V dropped 7 bases and J dropped 2 bases, with 11 bases sitting between them. This CDR3 is built from 13 residues. The CDR3 here is CASTLNANYGYTF. CDR3 DNA sequence: TGTGCCAGCACCCTTAATGCGAACTATGGCTACACCTTC.

V gene TRBV18 combines with J gene TRBJ1-6; no clear D. Deletions cut 3 bases from V and 10 bases from J, with 13 bases between. CDR1 and CDR2 from the germline V gene are KGHSH and LQKENI. The CDR3 sequence is 14 residues long. This CDR3 is CASSPGADESPLHF. The CDR3 DNA reads as TGTGCCAGCTCACCGGGCGCTGATGAATCACCCCTCCACTTT.

The rearrangement joins TRBV29-1 to TRBJ2-5; D possibly corresponds to TRBD2 (5 bases). Germline V lookup: CDR1 SQVTM, CDR2 ANQGSEA. The CDR3 consists of 14 residues. With 4 bases removed from V and 5 bases from J, the gap between germline ends came to 17 bases. DNA for the CDR3: TGCAGCGTTGTCTCGACGGAGAGGGTTGAGACCCAGTACTTC. It specifies CSVVSTERVETQYF.

The genes are TRBV11-1 and TRBJ2-3; D call uncertain. The CDR3 is 15 residues long. The V and J ends lost 2 bases and 0 bases respectively, with 9 bases between them. Germline V lookup: CDR1 SGHAT, CDR2 FQDESV (reference sequence). CDR3 sequence reads: CASSLISYSTDTQYF. The CDR3 coding sequence is TGTGCCAGCAGCTTAATCAGTTATAGCACAGATACGCAGTATTTT.

This rearrangement joins TRBV7-2 to TRBJ1-2, with no clear D. V dropped 1 base and J dropped 3 bases, with 12 bases sitting between them. The CDR3 extends over 15 amino acids. Germline loops: CDR1 SGHTA, CDR2 FQGNSA. CDR3 bases: TGTGCCAGCAGCTTAGGGAGGGCAAGAGACTATGGCTACACCTTC. It encodes CASSLGRARDYGYTF.

This clone was counted a few times. The CDR3 reads CASSRGLAGGTDTQYF. CDR3 nucleotide sequence: TGTGCCAGCAGCCGGGGACTAGCGGGGGGCACAGATACGCAGTATTTT. This chain links TRBV5-5 with TRBJ2-3; 14 bases align to TRBD2. The CDR3 covers 16 residues. V gave up 4 bases and J gave up 1 base; unmatched junction bases: 2. CDR1 SGHKS and CDR2 YYEKEE come from the germline V gene (reference sequence). The complete variable domain, with remaining parts taken from reference TRBV5-5 and TRBJ2-3, reads DAGVTQSPTHLIKTRGQQVTLRCSPISGHKSVSWYQQVLGQGPQFIFQYYEKEERGRGNFPDRFSARQFPNYSSELNVNALLLGDSALYLCASSRGLAGGTDTQYFGPGTRLTVL.

This clone was seen a handful of times. Its ends do not fully match the called genes, so a read error is possible. The chain is built from TRBV7-7 and TRBJ1-6, with 8 bases lining up with TRBD1. Germline V gives CDR1 SSHAT, CDR2 FNYEAQ (reference sequence). The CDR3 consists of 20 residues. The CDR3 sequence: CASSSLTGARRSSYNSPLHF. The CDR3 DNA reads TGTGCTAGCAGCTCCCTGACAGGGGCCCGCCGAAGCTCCTATAATTCACCCCTCCACTTT.

The genes are TRBV5-6 and TRBJ1-5; perhaps TRBD1 as D (6 bases). The CDR3 contains 18 residues. Trimming took 1 base from V and 1 from J, leaving 18 bases between them. The germline V gene has CDR1 SGHDT and CDR2 YYEEEE. CDR3 sequence reads: CASSLSGGGTGSNQPQHF. CDR3 DNA: TGTGCCAGCAGCTTGTCGGGGGGCGGAACGGGGAGCAATCAGCCCCAGCATTTT.

The CDR3 bases are TGTGCCTGGAGTGCAGGGGGCGGGCCGTCCTACGAGCAGTACTTC. Amino acids: CAWSAGGGPSYEQYF. The chain is built from TRBV30 and TRBJ2-7; TRBD1 aligns across 8 bases. The CDR3 extends over 15 amino acids. Germline lookup yields CDR1 GTSNPN and CDR2 SVGIG (reference sequence). J lost 1 base, V lost 1 base, and 6 bases had no gene match.

The V gene is TRBV6-6, the J gene TRBJ1-5, with D hard to call. CDR3 length: 15 amino acids. The V end lost 2 bases, the J end lost 4 bases, and 12 bases lay between the germline ends. Germline V lookup: CDR1 MNHNY, CDR2 SVGAGI (reference sequence). The CDR3 region has the DNA TGTGCCAGCAGTTACACGGTCGAAATTAATCAGCCCCAGCATTTT. This encodes CASSYTVEINQPQHF.

The rearrangement joins TRBV11-2 to TRBJ2-5; TRBD1 agrees at 7 bases. The CDR3 totals 14 residues. CDR1 is SGHAT, CDR2 FQNNGV, per germline. Trimming at V came to 7 bases and at J to 1 base, leaving 6 bases not matched to a gene. The DNA for the CDR3 is TGTGCCAGCATGCAGGGGGTAGGCCAAGAGACCCAGTACTTC. Residues: CASMQGVGQETQYF.

The chain links TRBV11-3 to TRBJ2-4; 10 bases align to TRBD1. The CDR3 has 15 residues. Germline lookup yields CDR1 SGHNT and CDR2 YENEEA. Trimming at V came to 1 base and at J to 8 bases, leaving 5 bases not matched to a gene. CDR3 nucleotides: TGTGCCAGCAGCTTAGGGACAGGGGGTTCAGACATTCAGTACTTC. Protein: CASSLGTGGSDIQYF.

This chain uses TRBV28 with TRBJ2-7, with D possibly being TRBD2 (7 bases). The CDR3 contains 15 residues. In germline, CDR1 is MDHEN, CDR2 SYDVKM. The V and J ends lost 5 bases and 3 bases respectively, with 17 bases between them. In DNA, the CDR3 is TGTGCCAGCAGTCCCGCGGGGGCATCCCTCTACGAGCAGTACTTC. Amino acid sequence: CASSPAGASLYEQYF.

In this sample, this clone turned up once. The chain couples TRBV6-4 to TRBJ2-5; TRBD2 agrees at 8 bases. Germline CDR1 MRHNA, CDR2 SNTAGT. V shed 8 bases and J 2 bases; nucleotides not matched to a gene: 4. The CDR3 loop spans 13 amino acids. CDR3 protein: CASLSGGQETQYF. In DNA, the CDR3 is TGTGCCAGCTTGTCGGGAGGGCAAGAGACCCAGTACTTC.

V usage is TRBV9 and J usage is TRBJ1-6; D not certain. This CDR3 contains 17 residues. V lost 0 bases to trimming and J lost 0 bases, with 10 bases between them. Looked up from germline, CDR1 is SGDLS and CDR2 is YYNGEE. The CDR3 reads CASSVGPRSSYNSPLHF. CDR3 sequence (DNA): TGTGCCAGCAGCGTAGGGCCCAGAAGCTCCTATAATTCACCCCTCCACTTT.

The J gene is TRBJ2-2, the V gene TRBV5-1; D unclear. The V gene lost 1 base and the J gene lost 0 bases, with 10 bases spanning the gap. Germline values: CDR1 SGHRS, CDR2 YFSETQ. The length of the CDR3 is 16 residues. CDR3 loop: CASSLLAVTNTGELFF. CDR3 coding DNA: TGCGCCAGCAGCTTGTTGGCGGTTACGAACACCGGGGAGCTGTTTTTT.

The chain couples TRBV6-4 to TRBJ2-7, with 8 bases identical to TRBD1. CDR3 length: 17 amino acids. V lost 2 bases to trimming and J lost 0 bases; unmatched junction nucleotides: 9. The germline V gene encodes CDR1 MRHNA and CDR2 SNTAGT. The CDR3 nucleotides read TGTGCCAGCAGTGACCTTGTACGGGACAGGATCTCCTACGAGCAGTACGTC. It specifies CASSDLVRDRISYEQYV.

Remarks on this clone: Other DNA variants within this sample encode the same CDR3. The J gene is TRBJ1-2, the V gene TRBV28, with D hard to call. The CDR3 spans 13 residues. CDR1 MDHEN and CDR2 SYDVKM come from the germline V gene. Trimming took 5 bases from V and 4 from J, leaving 11 bases between them. CDR3 sequence reads: CASSPGKAYGYTF. The CDR3 nucleotides are TGTGCCAGCAGTCCCGGGAAGGCCTATGGCTACACCTTC.

This clone was observed a single time. It is unclear where the CDR3 begins or ends on the DNA, so no DNA is shown, and the CDR3 is as TCRdb lists it. The chain is built from TRBV12-5 and TRBJ1-1. The CDR3 has 13 amino acids, counting both end residues. CDR1 LGHNT and CDR2 FRNRAP come from the germline V gene. CDR3 residues: CASGLERETEAFF.

The chain carries TRBV19 and TRBJ1-5; no clear D gene. The germline gives CDR1 LNHDA, CDR2 SQIVND (reference sequence). Between the trimmed V and J ends, which lost 4 bases and 0 bases, there was a span of 16 bases. The CDR3 has 17 residues. The CDR3 here is CASSTDGDPVSNQPQHF. CDR3 sequence (DNA): TGTGCCAGTAGTACCGACGGGGATCCTGTTAGCAATCAGCCCCAGCATTTT.